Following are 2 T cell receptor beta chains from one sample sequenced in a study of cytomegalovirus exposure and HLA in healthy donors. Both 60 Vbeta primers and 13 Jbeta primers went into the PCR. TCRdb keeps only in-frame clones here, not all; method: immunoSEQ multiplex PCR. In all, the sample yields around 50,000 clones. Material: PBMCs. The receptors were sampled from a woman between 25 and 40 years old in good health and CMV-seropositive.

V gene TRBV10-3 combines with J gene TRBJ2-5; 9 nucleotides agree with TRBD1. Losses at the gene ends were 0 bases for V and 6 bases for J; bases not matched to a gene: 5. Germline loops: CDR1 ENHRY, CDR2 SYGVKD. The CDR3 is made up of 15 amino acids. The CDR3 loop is CAISESKGQGKTQYF. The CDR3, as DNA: TGTGCCATCAGTGAGTCGAAGGGACAGGGTAAGACCCAGTACTTC.

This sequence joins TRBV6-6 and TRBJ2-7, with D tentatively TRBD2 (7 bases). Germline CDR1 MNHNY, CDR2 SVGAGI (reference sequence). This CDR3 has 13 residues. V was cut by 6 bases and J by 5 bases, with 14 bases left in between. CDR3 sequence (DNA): TGTGCCAGCAGGGAGGGGGGGGCTGACGAGCAGTACTTC. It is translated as CASREGGADEQYF.